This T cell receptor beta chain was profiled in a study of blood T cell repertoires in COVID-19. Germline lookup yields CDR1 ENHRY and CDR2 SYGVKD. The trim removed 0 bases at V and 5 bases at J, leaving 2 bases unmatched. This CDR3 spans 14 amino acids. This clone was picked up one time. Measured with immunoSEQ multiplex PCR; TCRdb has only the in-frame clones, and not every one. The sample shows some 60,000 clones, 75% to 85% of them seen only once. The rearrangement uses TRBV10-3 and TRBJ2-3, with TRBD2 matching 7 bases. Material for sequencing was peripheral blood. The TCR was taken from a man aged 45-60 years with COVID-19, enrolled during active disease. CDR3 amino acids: CAISESPGGDTQYF. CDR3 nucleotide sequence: TGTGCCATCAGTGAGTCCCCGGGAGGAGATACGCAGTATTTT.